The sequence of this T cell receptor beta chain was determined in a study of identical twins (dated by TCRdb to 2016 to 2018). About the investigation overall: The study deep-sequenced TCR alpha and beta repertoires from monozygotic twins, unrelated adults of various ages and cord blood to test whether fetal clonotypes persist. To rule out contamination, the twin experiments were replicated at different times with different library preparation protocols.

Every donor in the study was a healthy Caucasian. The twin cohort consisted of three pairs of female monozygotic twins, all aged roughly 18 to 29 years. Peripheral blood mononuclear cells were used as the source from which RNA for TCR libraries was isolated. A remark on this clonotype: What this receptor recognizes is not known. No quality values exist for individual bases; no much larger clone is one base distant.

On the study overall, not on this receptor specifically: Invariant T cells such as MAIT and iNKT could partly confound zero-insertion analyses, although diverse VJ usage argued against such confounding for most clonotypes. Abundant cord blood beta clonotypes had fewer insertions, young adult naive repertoires showed a similar but weaker trend, and memory repertoires showed no such trend. The excess sharing between twins in beta out-of-frame sequences was weaker because fewer shared sequences reduced the signal-to-noise ratio. In monozygotic twins, out-of-frame TCR alpha sharing was systematically underestimated by recombination models, although the models agreed with sharing between unrelated individuals. Compared with coincidental sharing between unrelated individuals, out-of-frame TCR alpha sequences shared between twins had an excess of sequences with low generation probability. Because the same donors could not be followed over many years, the conclusions relied on cross-sectional statistical analysis.

Reading the germline V gene (reference sequence) gives CDR1 SEHNR and CDR2 FQNEAQ. Measured from the cysteine to the phenylalanine, the CDR3 is 15 residues long. CDR3 DNA only is kept here, 45 bases in frame from base 1. V and J are trimmed by 5 bases and 0 bases, and the gene matches miss 4 bases of the junction. The library relied on 5' RACE. Sequencing was carried out with an Illumina HiSeq 2000. Template switching added a universal primer binding site, and the final cDNA carried a unique molecular identifier that allowed TCR cDNA molecules to be counted accurately. Specific primers in the conserved constant-segment region were used to synthesize first-strand cDNA for the TCR alpha and beta chains. To control for contamination, each cDNA library was double barcoded with a SMART-Mk sample barcode plus Illumina barcodes. TruSeq adapter sequences along with Illumina sample barcodes were introduced in two successive PCR steps. The Illumina HiSeq platform was used with custom primers to sequence TCR alpha and beta cDNA libraries. Under the source paper's analysis protocol: MiGEC processed the raw reads to extract unique molecular identifiers, while MiXCR was used to determine the CDR3 positions. For each individual, recombination models were inferred using an EM algorithm with the repgenHMM and IGoR tools. The tcR package in R was used for shared clonotype analysis, with sharing normalized by the product of cloneset sizes. To study raw recombination without the effects of thymic and clonal selection, out-of-frame nonproductive sequences were analyzed. Starting from the raw public reads, TCRdb applied fastp trimming at Q25, assembled clones with MiXCR and retained in-frame beta chains. A single entry per CDR3 protein holds the most common genes and DNA from its merged rows. In this record, the V and J calls reflect TCRdb's handling and not the investigators' own analysis. The sample table records some 600,000 distinct CDR3 sequences; about 7% of these occur just once. The ten largest clones represent 1.6% of the sample.

A further study also used this sample, focusing on yellow fever vaccine responses in identical twins. The second source states: According to the authors, the vaccine-induced T cell response in identical twins seemed to be partly convergent and partly specific to each individual. Focusing on identical twins, the study followed the T cell clones that responded to the vaccine, and did so with precision.

The receptor was isolated from a woman under 30 in good health. The rearrangement joined TRBV7-9 to TRBJ1-5, with 7 central nucleotides matching TRBD1. The sequenced sample consisted of PBMCs. The CDR3 protein: CASSQGQDSNQPQHF. The nucleotides are TGTGCCAGCAGCCAAGGACAGGATAGCAATCAGCCCCAGCATTTT.